The 22 T cell receptor beta chains below were found in one sample sequenced in a study of cytomegalovirus exposure and HLA in healthy donors (dated by TCRdb to about 2017). Library preparation employed the immunoSEQ multiplex PCR assay. For the multiplex PCR, a mixture combining 60 forward primers for TCR Vbeta segments and 13 reverse primers for TCR Jbeta segments was used. TCRdb provides this immuneACCESS table in a form limited to in-frame rearrangements. Some clones are lacking; in checked studies, under half of them reflect an unresolved V gene, and why the rest are absent is not known. The sample's table lists a count of fewer than 150,000 clones. The ten largest clones add up to 1.5% to 2% of the sample. The specimen was PBMCs. All receptors come from a woman aged 60-75 years in good health and CMV-seronegative.

V is TRBV5-1 and J is TRBJ2-1; 9 bases are a match to TRBD1. The germline gives CDR1 SGHRS, CDR2 YFSETQ. Losses at the gene ends were 3 bases for V and 2 bases for J; bases not matched to a gene: 12. This CDR3 comprises 18 residues. The CDR3 sequence is CASSSTGGGSGTYNEQFF. The CDR3, as DNA: TGCGCCAGCAGCTCGACAGGGGGTGGGAGCGGTACCTACAATGAGCAGTTCTTC.

The CDR3 loop reads CASSAGSSGNTIYF. The CDR3 coding sequence is TGTGCCAGCAGTGCGGGGAGCTCTGGAAACACCATATATTTT. The rearrangement uses TRBV6-1 and TRBJ1-3; D gene uncertain. The CDR3 covers 14 residues. CDR1 MNHNS and CDR2 SASEGT come from the germline V gene. Between the trimmed V and J ends, which lost 4 bases and 0 bases, there was a span of 7 bases.

This rearrangement joins TRBV15 to TRBJ2-7; a weak D match, TRBD2 (6 bases). V was trimmed by 0 bases and J by 3 bases, leaving 9 bases between them. Germline assignment: CDR1 LNHNV and CDR2 YYDKDF (reference sequence). CDR3 length: 14 residues. The CDR3 loop reads CATSRDRGNYEQYF. The CDR3 DNA is TGTGCCACCAGCAGAGATCGGGGGAACTACGAGCAGTACTTC.

The gene calls are TRBV28 and TRBJ1-2, with 7 bases matching TRBD1. CDR3 length: 13 amino acids. The germline V gene has CDR1 MDHEN and CDR2 SYDVKM. V lost 3 bases, J lost 8 bases, and 6 bases stayed unmatched. The CDR3 coding sequence is TGTGCCAGCAGTTTCGGACAGGCGCCCGGCTACACCTTC. It translates to CASSFGQAPGYTF.

V usage is TRBV7-3 and J usage is TRBJ2-1, with a possible D match to TRBD2 (6 bases). This CDR3 has 16 residues. Trimming shortened V by 3 bases and J by 0 bases, and 12 bases separated the two germline ends. The germline V gene has CDR1 SGHTA and CDR2 FQGTGA. The CDR3 sequence: CASSFERGASYNEQFF. Written as DNA, the CDR3 is TGTGCCAGCAGCTTCGAACGCGGGGCCTCCTACAATGAGCAGTTCTTC.

The chain links TRBV9 to TRBJ1-1, with 8 bases fitting TRBD1. Looked up from germline, CDR1 is SGDLS and CDR2 is YYNGEE. The CDR3 runs to 13 residues. Germline trimming cut 4 bases from V and 7 bases from J; bases unmatched to any gene: 6. For the CDR3, the DNA is TGTGCCAGCAGCCCCAGGACAGGGCTTGAAGCTTTCTTT. This gives the protein CASSPRTGLEAFF.

The rearrangement uses TRBV7-3 and TRBJ2-2, with 8 bases lining up with TRBD2. The length of the CDR3 is 15 residues. Trimming at V came to 5 bases and at J to 0 bases, leaving 2 bases not matched to a gene. From germline, CDR1 is SGHTA and CDR2 FQGTGA. CDR3 amino acids: CASSAGLANTGELFF. The DNA for the CDR3 is TGTGCCAGCAGCGCGGGACTAGCGAACACCGGGGAGCTGTTTTTT.

The gene calls are TRBV4-2 and TRBJ2-5; TRBD1 matches 7 bases. The V segment lost 1 base and the J segment 7 bases; nucleotides outside the gene matches: 9. This CDR3 comprises 15 residues. Germline V gene sequence: CDR1 LGHNA, CDR2 YNFKEQ. As DNA, the CDR3 is TGTGCCAGCAGCCAAGTGGGCAGGGGGTTTGGGACCCAGTACTTC. Its translation: CASSQVGRGFGTQYF.

The rearrangement joins TRBV14 to TRBJ1-1; D is perhaps TRBD1 (5 bases). V was pared by 4 bases and J by 2 bases, with 14 bases between. CDR3 length: 15 residues. Germline V gene data show CDR1 as SGHDN and CDR2 as FVKESK. In DNA, the CDR3 is TGTGCCAGCAGCCGGGGCACGATTCCTAACACTGAAGCTTTCTTT. Residues: CASSRGTIPNTEAFF.

The chain is built from TRBV7-8 and TRBJ1-1; TRBD1 matches at 8 bases. The CDR3 is 16 amino acids. Per germline, CDR1 SGHVS and CDR2 FQNEAQ. J gave up 4 bases and V 4 bases, and 11 bases lay outside the gene matches. CDR3 in amino acids: CASSSRWTGFLTEAFF. The CDR3 nucleotides read TGTGCCAGCAGCTCACGATGGACAGGGTTTCTCACTGAAGCTTTCTTT.

The V and J genes are TRBV13 and TRBJ1-1; D unresolved. CDR1 is PRHDT, CDR2 FYEKMQ, per germline (reference sequence). This CDR3 contains 13 residues. V was cut by 3 bases and J by 1 base, with 6 bases left in between. CDR3 residues: CASSLYGNTEAFF. The CDR3, as DNA: TGTGCCAGCAGCTTGTACGGGAACACTGAAGCTTTCTTT.

This chain uses TRBV19 with TRBJ2-7; D is unclear. The CDR3 contains 12 residues. With 2 bases removed from V and 6 bases from J, the gap between germline ends came to 8 bases. Germline V gene data show CDR1 as LNHDA and CDR2 as SQIVND (reference sequence). CDR3 protein: CASSISSSEQYF. CDR3 in DNA: TGTGCCAGTAGTATATCCAGTTCCGAGCAGTACTTC.

The V gene is TRBV10-3, the J gene TRBJ1-1, with 8 bases that match TRBD1. Germline trimming cut 3 bases from V and 0 bases from J; bases unmatched to any gene: 9. The CDR3 runs 17 residues. Germline loops: CDR1 ENHRY, CDR2 SYGVKD. The CDR3 DNA is TGTGCCATCAGTGATCGAAGACAGGGGCAGATGAACACTGAAGCTTTCTTT. It specifies CAISDRRQGQMNTEAFF.

This chain uses TRBV25-1 with TRBJ1-4; D may be TRBD1 (5 bases). Germline CDR1 is MGHDK and CDR2 is SYGVNS. This CDR3 region has 14 residues. Deletions cut 9 bases from V and 5 bases from J, with 16 bases between. CDR3 sequence: CASKVGHPNEKLFF. Written as DNA, the CDR3 is TGTGCCAGTAAAGTTGGACACCCAAATGAAAAACTGTTTTTT.

The rearrangement uses TRBV6-1 and TRBJ1-2; D may be TRBD1 (6 bases). Trimming took off 3 bases at V and 4 bases at J, with 21 bases between the two ends. Germline assignment: CDR1 MNHNS and CDR2 SASEGT. CDR3 length: 17 amino acids. As DNA, the CDR3 is TGTGCCAGCAGTGATTTTTCCCCCGGATGGGGGCCCTATGGCTACACCTTC. Translation: CASSDFSPGWGPYGYTF.

The chain recombines TRBV19 with TRBJ1-4; the match to TRBD1 covers 7 bases. The CDR3 extends over 15 amino acids. The J segment lost 0 bases and the V segment lost 4 bases, leaving 2 bases of the junction unmatched. Germline V gives CDR1 LNHDA, CDR2 SQIVND (reference sequence). The CDR3 DNA follows: TGTGCCAGTAGTAGGGGGACAGCAACTAATGAAAAACTGTTTTTT. It specifies CASSRGTATNEKLFF. Full variable domain (missing parts from reference TRBV19 and TRBJ1-4): DGGITQSPKYLFRKEGQNVTLSCEQNLNHDAMYWYRQDPGQGLRLIYYSQIVNDFQKGDIAEGYSVSREKKESFPLTVTSAQKNPTAFYLCASSRGTATNEKLFFGSGTQLSVL.

The chain is built from TRBV7-8 and TRBJ1-2; perhaps TRBD1 as D (6 bases). This CDR3 region has 16 residues. CDR1 SGHVS and CDR2 FQNEAQ come from the germline V gene. Trimming removed 5 bases from V and 3 bases from J, with 19 bases in between. CDR3 region: CASSPGRVNRDYGYTF. The CDR3, as DNA: TGTGCCAGCAGCCCAGGGAGGGTTAACAGGGACTATGGCTACACCTTC.

This rearrangement joins TRBV5-4 to TRBJ2-1; 11 positions match TRBD2. From germline, CDR1 is SGHNT and CDR2 YYREEE (reference sequence). Germline trimming cut 1 base from V and 6 bases from J; bases unmatched to any gene: 6. The CDR3 runs 16 residues. CDR3 amino acids: CASSLTSGSLGNEQFF. The CDR3 nucleotides read TGTGCCAGCAGCTTGACTAGCGGGAGCCTGGGCAATGAGCAGTTCTTC.

Here the CDR3 reads CASTGQQAYEQYF. DNA of the CDR3: TGTGCCAGCACGGGACAGCAGGCCTACGAGCAGTACTTC. The chain recombines TRBV28 with TRBJ2-7; TRBD1 aligns across 7 bases. Per the germline V gene, CDR1 is MDHEN and CDR2 is SYDVKM. V shed 7 bases, J shed 2 bases, and the junction held 5 bases outside the gene matches. This CDR3 contains 13 residues.

The chain is built from TRBV10-3 and TRBJ2-2, with TRBD1 identical over 10 bases. Germline assignment: CDR1 ENHRY and CDR2 SYGVKD. Losses at the gene ends were 4 bases for V and 6 bases for J; bases not matched to a gene: 8. This CDR3 has 16 amino acids. The CDR3 loop reads CAISVNGQGVPGELFF. The CDR3 nucleotides read TGTGCCATCAGTGTTAATGGACAGGGGGTTCCCGGGGAGCTGTTTTTT.

CDR3 coding DNA: TGTGCCAGCAGTTACTCGACGGGAGGTTCCCACGAGCAGTACTTC. Its protein is CASSYSTGGSHEQYF. The V and J genes are TRBV6-5 and TRBJ2-7; 7 nucleotides line up with TRBD2. This CDR3 spans 15 amino acids. The V gene end was trimmed by 0 bases and the J gene end by 5 bases; junction bases not matched to a gene: 7. The germline gives CDR1 MNHEY, CDR2 SVGAGI.

The chain links TRBV7-9 to TRBJ2-3; D gene ambiguous. The CDR3 totals 12 residues. V was trimmed by 5 bases and J by 4 bases, leaving 7 bases between them. Germline-derived CDR1 and CDR2 are SEHNR and FQNEAQ (reference sequence). CDR3 protein: CASSPRADTQYF. The CDR3 nucleotides read TGTGCCAGCAGCCCCCGGGCAGATACGCAGTATTTT.